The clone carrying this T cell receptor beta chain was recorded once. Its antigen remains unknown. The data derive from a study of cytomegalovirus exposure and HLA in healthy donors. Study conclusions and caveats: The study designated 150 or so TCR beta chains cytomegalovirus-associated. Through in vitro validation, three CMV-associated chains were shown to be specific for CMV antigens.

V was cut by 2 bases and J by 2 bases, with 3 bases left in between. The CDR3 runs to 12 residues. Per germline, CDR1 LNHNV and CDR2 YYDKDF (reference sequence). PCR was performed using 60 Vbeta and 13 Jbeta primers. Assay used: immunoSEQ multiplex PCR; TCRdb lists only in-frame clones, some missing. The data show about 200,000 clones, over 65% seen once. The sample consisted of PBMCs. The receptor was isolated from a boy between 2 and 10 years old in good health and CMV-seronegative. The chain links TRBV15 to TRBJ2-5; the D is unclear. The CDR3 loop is CATSRPQETQYF. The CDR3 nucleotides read TGTGCCACCAGCAGACCTCAAGAGACCCAGTACTTC.